This T cell receptor (beta chain) was identified in a study of identical twins. TCRdb independently ran MiXCR on the 5' RACE reads; one entry per CDR3 protein. The table lists 420,000 or so distinct CDR3 sequences, approximately 17% of them singletons, with 9% to 15% in the top ten. This clonotype occurred a few times. Per the germline V gene, CDR1 is MDHEN and CDR2 is SYDVKM. The CDR3 extends over 13 amino acids. V was trimmed by 3 bases and J by 3 bases, leaving 8 bases between them. Specimen: naive T cells sorted from blood. The receptor was derived from a middle-aged man in good health. The chain combines TRBV28 with TRBJ1-2; D is unresolved. As DNA, the CDR3 is TGTGCCAGCAGTTTCGCCAGGTACTATGGCTACACCTTC. It translates to CASSFARYYGYTF.